This passage covers 8 T cell receptor beta chains from one sample sequenced in a study of blood T cell repertoires in COVID-19. TCRdb keeps only in-frame clones here, not all; method: immunoSEQ multiplex PCR. This repertoire shows some 500,000 clones, more than 75% found once; its top ten account for around 1.9%. Input material: PBMCs or T cells enriched from blood (not recorded which). The receptor set was obtained from a woman in her forties who had recovered from COVID-19.

The chain combines TRBV5-6 with TRBJ2-3; the match to TRBD2 covers 12 bases. J lost 2 bases, V lost 0 bases, and 7 bases had no gene match. In germline, CDR1 is SGHDT, CDR2 YYEEEE. The CDR3 consists of 18 residues. The DNA for the CDR3 is TGTGCCAGCAGCTTGGGTCCCGGACTAGCGGGGTTCACAGATACGCAGTATTTT. This codes for CASSLGPGLAGFTDTQYF. The full variable domain, rest sourced from reference TRBV5-6 and TRBJ2-3, is DAGVTQSPTHLIKTRGQQVTLRCSPKSGHDTVSWYQQALGQGPQFIFQYYEEEERQRGNFPDRFSGHQFPNYSSELNVNALLLGDSALYLCASSLGPGLAGFTDTQYFGPGTRLTVL.

The CDR3 reads CANGQGGGTEAFF. The CDR3 nucleotides read TGTGCCAATGGACAGGGCGGCGGAACTGAAGCTTTCTTT. The V gene is TRBV2, the J gene TRBJ1-1, with TRBD1 matching over 8 bases. With V trimmed by 10 bases and J by 5 bases, 9 bases remained unmatched. CDR3 length equals 13 residues. CDR1 is SNHLY, CDR2 FYNNEI, per germline.

The gene calls are TRBV4-3 and TRBJ1-2; perhaps TRBD1 as D (6 bases). The CDR3 is 13 residues long. The germline V and J ends were trimmed by 6 bases and 6 bases, with 14 bases remaining between them. The germline gives CDR1 LGHNA, CDR2 YSLEER. Written as DNA, the CDR3 is TGCGCCAGCAGAATAGTAGGGGGAGATGGCTACACCTTC. Protein sequence: CASRIVGGDGYTF.

The chain couples TRBV20-1 to TRBJ1-4; the D is unclear. CDR1 is DFQATT, CDR2 SNEGSKA, per germline (reference sequence). The CDR3 totals 11 residues. This CDR3 reads CIFNSNEKLFF. For the CDR3, the DNA is TGCATCTTTAATAGTAATGAAAAACTGTTTTTT.

This clone has more than one count but fewer than ten. The V gene is TRBV19, the J gene TRBJ2-2, with TRBD2 matching over 8 bases. The CDR3 spans 17 residues. After removal of 7 bases from V and 2 bases from J, the junction contained 12 bases not matched to a gene. Germline-derived CDR1 and CDR2 are LNHDA and SQIVND (reference sequence). The CDR3 DNA reads as TGTGCCAGTATCTGGGGCGGGAGGATAGACAACACCGGGGAGCTGTTTTTT. Its protein product is CASIWGGRIDNTGELFF.

V and J are TRBV7-9 and TRBJ1-6; D not certain. The length of the CDR3 is 13 residues. V was cut by 4 bases and J by 8 bases, with 9 bases left in between. Germline values: CDR1 SEHNR, CDR2 FQNEAQ (reference sequence). The CDR3 here is CASSSDGDSPLHF. The CDR3 DNA sequence: TGTGCCAGCAGCTCCGACGGGGATTCACCCCTCCACTTT.

V gene TRBV4-3 combines with J gene TRBJ1-3; D call uncertain. Germline assignment: CDR1 LGHNA and CDR2 YSLEER. This CDR3 is 15 amino acids long. The germline V and J ends were trimmed by 0 bases and 3 bases, with 9 bases remaining between them. In nucleotides, the CDR3 is TGCGCCAGCAGCCAAGATATCGGGTATGGAAACACCATATATTTT. Translating gives CASSQDIGYGNTIYF.

V gene TRBV10-3 combines with J gene TRBJ2-1; the match to TRBD2 covers 12 bases. V dropped 6 bases and J dropped 10; count of bases not matched to a gene: 4. CDR3 length: 13 amino acids. The germline gives CDR1 ENHRY, CDR2 SYGVKD. The CDR3 loop reads CAISLGLAGEQFF. The CDR3 DNA sequence: TGTGCCATCAGCCTAGGACTAGCGGGGGAGCAGTTCTTC.